A selection of T cell receptor beta chains follows, all from one sample in a study of OX40 agonist ivuxolimab in advanced cancers. Repertoires were generated with immunoSEQ multiplex PCR, while TCRdb's copy carries only in-frame clones and drops some. The sample contains approximately 68,000 clones, around 90% of which appear only once. The starting material was CD4+ or CD8+ T cells sorted from blood, obtained in a trial of the OX40 agonist ivuxolimab. All receptors derive from an adult with an advanced solid tumor such as melanoma, head and neck, liver or kidney cancer. Both conserved end residues are part of each CDR3. A D gene is named only where the DNA matches it firmly. A row's size may be missing; if present it is once, few, many or a size class.

D	V	J	size	CDR3
TRBD1	TRBV11-3	TRBJ2-1	-	CASSPSGGPNNEQFF
-	TRBV5-8	TRBJ1-5	-	CASSFGTANQPQHF
TRBD2	TRBV4-1	TRBJ2-2	-	CASRLGTSGRAGELFF
-	TRBV6-5	TRBJ2-7	-	CATSPLATDEQYF
-	TRBV30	TRBJ2-7	-	CAWTGGYEQYF
TRBD2	TRBV5-1	TRBJ2-7	-	CASSSGTSDEQYF
-	TRBV28	TRBJ1-3	-	CASSPTPRTGGSGNTIYF
-	TRBV6-5	TRBJ2-7	once	CASSYRGYEQYF
TRBD2	TRBV11-3	TRBJ2-6	-	CASSPRLAQSDVLTF
-	TRBV11-3	TRBJ1-2	-	CASSSNYGYTF
-	TRBV6-5	TRBJ2-7	-	CASSRGGTYEQYF
-	TRBV2	TRBJ2-7	-	CASTTRGSSYEQYF
-	TRBV14	TRBJ1-4	-	CASSQLTGGEKLFF
-	TRBV5-1	TRBJ1-1	-	CASSWTDENTEAFF
TRBD1	TRBV28	TRBJ2-5	-	CASSLPGQGTRETQYF
TRBD2	TRBV9	TRBJ2-3	-	CASSVGLAGGPDTQYF
TRBD2	TRBV5-1	TRBJ2-1	-	CASSSLAGDGNEQFF
-	TRBV6-6	TRBJ2-7	-	CASINSNYEQYF